This T cell receptor (beta chain) was sequenced for a study of T cell responses to AZD1222 COVID-19 vaccine. Profiled with immunoSEQ multiplex PCR; TCRdb holds only in-frame clones, not every one. The sample shows 85,000 to 90,000 clones, around 90% of them seen only once. The length of the CDR3 is 15 residues. CDR1 is SNHLY and CDR2 is FYNNEI in the germline V gene. V lost 4 bases and J lost 6, with 18 bases in between. This specimen consisted of peripheral blood, obtained 28 days after the second AZD1222 dose. The V call is TRBV2, the J call TRBJ1-1; D gene ambiguous. This TCR derives from an adult who received the AZD1222 COVID-19 vaccine. CDR3 residues: CASSVSQDVYSEAFF. The CDR3 DNA follows: TGTGCCAGCAGTGTGAGCCAGGATGTGTATTCTGAAGCTTTCTTT. The variable domain in full, completed from reference TRBV2 and TRBJ1-1, reads EPEVTQTPSHQVTQMGQEVILRCVPISNHLYFYWYRQILGQKVEFLVSFYNNEISEKSEIFDDQFSVERPDGSNFTLKIRSTKLEDSAMYFCASSVSQDVYSEAFFGQGTRLTVV.